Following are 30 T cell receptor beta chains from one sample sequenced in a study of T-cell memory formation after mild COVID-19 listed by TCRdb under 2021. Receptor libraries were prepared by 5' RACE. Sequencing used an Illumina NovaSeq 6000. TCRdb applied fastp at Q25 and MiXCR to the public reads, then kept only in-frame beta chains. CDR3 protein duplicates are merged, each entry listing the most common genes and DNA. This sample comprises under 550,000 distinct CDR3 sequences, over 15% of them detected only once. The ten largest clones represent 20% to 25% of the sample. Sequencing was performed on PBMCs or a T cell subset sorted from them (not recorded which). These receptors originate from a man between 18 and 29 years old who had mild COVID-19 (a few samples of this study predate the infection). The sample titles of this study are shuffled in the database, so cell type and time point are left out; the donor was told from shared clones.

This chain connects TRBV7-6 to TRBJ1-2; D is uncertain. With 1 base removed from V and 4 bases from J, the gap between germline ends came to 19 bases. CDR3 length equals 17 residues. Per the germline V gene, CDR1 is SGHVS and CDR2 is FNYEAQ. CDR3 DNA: TGTGCCAGCAGCTTAGGGCGGAGGTCAGGCGACCTCTATGGCTACACCTTC. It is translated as CASSLGRRSGDLYGYTF.

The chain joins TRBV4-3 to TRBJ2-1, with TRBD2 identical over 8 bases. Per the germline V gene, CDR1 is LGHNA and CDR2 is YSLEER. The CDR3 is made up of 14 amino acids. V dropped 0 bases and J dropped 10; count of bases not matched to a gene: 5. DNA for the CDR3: TGCGCCAGCAGCCAAGAGGGACTAGGCCTGGAGCAGTTCTTC. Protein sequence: CASSQEGLGLEQFF.

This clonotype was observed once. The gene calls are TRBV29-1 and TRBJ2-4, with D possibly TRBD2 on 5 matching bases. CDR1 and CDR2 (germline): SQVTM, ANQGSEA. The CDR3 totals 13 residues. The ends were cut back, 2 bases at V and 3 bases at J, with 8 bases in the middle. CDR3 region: CSVEMAGKNIQYF. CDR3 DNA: TGCAGCGTTGAAATGGCGGGCAAAAACATTCAGTACTTC.

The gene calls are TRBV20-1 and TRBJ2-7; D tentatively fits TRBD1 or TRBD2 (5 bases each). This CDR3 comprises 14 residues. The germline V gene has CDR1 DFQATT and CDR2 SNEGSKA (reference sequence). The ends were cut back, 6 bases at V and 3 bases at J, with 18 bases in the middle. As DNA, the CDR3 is TGCAGTGCCGGCGGGCCAGGGCCTTTCTACGAGCAGTACTTC. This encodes CSAGGPGPFYEQYF.

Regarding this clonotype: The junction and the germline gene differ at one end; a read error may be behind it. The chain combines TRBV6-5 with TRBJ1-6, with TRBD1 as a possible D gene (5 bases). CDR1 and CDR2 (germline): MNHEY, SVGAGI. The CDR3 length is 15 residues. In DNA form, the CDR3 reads TGTGCCAGCAGTTATGGGGCACGATATAATTCACCCCTCAACTTT. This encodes CASSYGARYNSPLNF.

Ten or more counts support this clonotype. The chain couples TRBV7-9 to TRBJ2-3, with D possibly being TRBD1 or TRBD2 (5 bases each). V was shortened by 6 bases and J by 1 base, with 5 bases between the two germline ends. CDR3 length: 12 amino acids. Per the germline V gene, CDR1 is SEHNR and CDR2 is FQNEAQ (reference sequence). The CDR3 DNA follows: TGTGCCAGCAGGGGGGGCACAGATACGCAGTATTTT. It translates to CASRGGTDTQYF.

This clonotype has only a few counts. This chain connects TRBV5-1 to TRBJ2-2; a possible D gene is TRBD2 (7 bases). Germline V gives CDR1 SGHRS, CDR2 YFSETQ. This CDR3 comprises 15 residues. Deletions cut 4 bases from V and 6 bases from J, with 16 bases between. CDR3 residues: CASSAGGPRAGELFF. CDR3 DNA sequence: TGCGCCAGCAGCGCCGGGGGGCCACGGGCCGGGGAGCTGTTTTTT.

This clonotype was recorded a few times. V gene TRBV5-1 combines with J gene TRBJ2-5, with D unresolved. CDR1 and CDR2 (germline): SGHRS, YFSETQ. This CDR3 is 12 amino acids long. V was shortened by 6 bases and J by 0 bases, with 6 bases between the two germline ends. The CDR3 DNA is TGCGCCAGCACTGTGTACCAAGAGACCCAGTACTTC. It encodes CASTVYQETQYF.

For the CDR3, the DNA is TGTGCCAGCAGCCCCCGAACAGGCACAGATACGCAGTATTTT. This encodes CASSPRTGTDTQYF. The V gene is TRBV11-2, the J gene TRBJ2-3; D is uncertain. CDR3 size: 14 residues. Germline V CDR1 and CDR2: SGHAT, FQNNGV. V shed 5 bases and J shed 1 base, with 10 bases lying between them.

CDR3 sequence reads: CASSMDTDRVGKNIQYF. CDR3 in DNA: TGTGCCAGTAGTATGGATACGGACAGGGTGGGCAAAAACATTCAGTACTTC. The chain joins TRBV19 to TRBJ2-4, with 8 bases lining up with TRBD1. From germline, CDR1 is LNHDA and CDR2 SQIVND (reference sequence). With 3 bases clipped from V and 3 bases from J, the junction kept 10 bases outside the gene matches. The CDR3 has 17 residues.

The CDR3 is CASSSPDRQNSPLHF. The CDR3 nucleotides read TGTGCCAGCAGCTCCCCGGACAGACAAAATTCACCCCTCCACTTT. This chain joins TRBV7-2 and TRBJ1-6; TRBD1 might be the D (6 bases). Germline-derived CDR1 and CDR2 are SGHTA and FQGNSA. Deletions cut 4 bases from V and 7 bases from J, with 14 bases between. The CDR3 runs 15 residues.

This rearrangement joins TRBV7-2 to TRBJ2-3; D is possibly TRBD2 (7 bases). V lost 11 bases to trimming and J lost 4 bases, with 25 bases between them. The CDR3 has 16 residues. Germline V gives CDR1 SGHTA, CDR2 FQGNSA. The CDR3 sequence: CAGRGGAGRSADTQYF. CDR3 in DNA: TGTGCCGGCCGAGGGGGGGCGGGTAGATCGGCAGATACGCAGTATTTT.

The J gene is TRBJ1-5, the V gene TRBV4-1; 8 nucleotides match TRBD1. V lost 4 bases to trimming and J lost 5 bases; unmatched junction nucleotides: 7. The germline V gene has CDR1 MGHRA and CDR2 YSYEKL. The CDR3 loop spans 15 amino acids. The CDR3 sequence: CASSPGQGLDQPQHF. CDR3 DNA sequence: TGCGCCAGCAGCCCTGGACAGGGATTAGATCAGCCCCAGCATTTT.

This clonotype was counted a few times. The CDR3 DNA reads as TGTGCCAGCAGTTACGGGAGGAGCTCCTACAATGAGCAGTTCTTC. The encoded protein is CASSYGRSSYNEQFF. The chain is built from TRBV6-2 or TRBV6-3 and TRBJ2-1, with TRBD2 as a possible D gene (6 bases). Germline lookup yields CDR1 MNHEY and CDR2 SVGEGT. Between the trimmed V and J ends, which lost 2 bases and 0 bases, there was a span of 8 bases. The length of the CDR3 is 15 residues.

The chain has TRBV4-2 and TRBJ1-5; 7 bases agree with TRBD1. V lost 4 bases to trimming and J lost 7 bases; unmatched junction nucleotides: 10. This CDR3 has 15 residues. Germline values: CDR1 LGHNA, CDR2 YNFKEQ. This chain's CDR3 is CASSPETGLQQPQHF. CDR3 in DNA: TGTGCCAGCAGCCCAGAGACAGGGCTCCAACAGCCCCAGCATTTT.

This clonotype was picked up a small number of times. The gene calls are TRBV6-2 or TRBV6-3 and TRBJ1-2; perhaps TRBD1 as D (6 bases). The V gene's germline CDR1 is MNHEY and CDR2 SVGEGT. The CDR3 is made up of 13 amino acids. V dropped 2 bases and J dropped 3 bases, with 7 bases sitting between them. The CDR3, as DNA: TGTGCCAGCAGTTACAACAGGGACTATGGCTACACCTTC. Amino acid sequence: CASSYNRDYGYTF.

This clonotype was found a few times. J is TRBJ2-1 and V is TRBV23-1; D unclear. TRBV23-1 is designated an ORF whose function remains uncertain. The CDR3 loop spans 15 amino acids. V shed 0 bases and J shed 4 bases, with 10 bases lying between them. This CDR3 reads CASSQSPRIYNEQFF. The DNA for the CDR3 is TGCGCCAGCAGTCAATCACCCAGGATTTACAATGAGCAGTTCTTC.

The CDR3 spells CSARGGGGNQPQHF. As DNA, the CDR3 is TGCAGTGCTAGAGGGGGAGGGGGCAATCAGCCCCAGCATTTT. The genes are TRBV20-1 and TRBJ1-5; D is perhaps TRBD1 (5 bases). Per the germline V gene, CDR1 is DFQATT and CDR2 is SNEGSKA (reference sequence). Trimming cost V 1 base and J 2 bases, with 9 bases left between them. The CDR3 runs 14 residues.

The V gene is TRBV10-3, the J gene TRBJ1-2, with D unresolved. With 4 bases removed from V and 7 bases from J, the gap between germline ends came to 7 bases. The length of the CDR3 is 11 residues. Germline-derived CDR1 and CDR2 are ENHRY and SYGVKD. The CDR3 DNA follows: TGTGCCATCAGTGCGGGCGGTGGCTACACCTTC. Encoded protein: CAISAGGGYTF.

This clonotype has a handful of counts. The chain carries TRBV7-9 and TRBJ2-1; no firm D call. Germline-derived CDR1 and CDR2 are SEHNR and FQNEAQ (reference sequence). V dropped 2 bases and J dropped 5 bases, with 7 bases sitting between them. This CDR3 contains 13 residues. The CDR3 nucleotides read TGTGCCAGCAGCTTACCAGCGAACAATGAGCAGTTCTTC. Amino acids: CASSLPANNEQFF. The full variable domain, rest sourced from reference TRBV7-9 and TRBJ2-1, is DTGVSQNPRHKITKRGQNVTFRCDPISEHNRLYWYRQTLGQGPEFLTYFQNEAQLEKSRLLSDRFSAERPKGSFSTLEIQRTEQGDSAMYLCASSLPANNEQFFGPGTRLTVL.

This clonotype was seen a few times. CDR3: CASSQVQEEGEKLFF. The CDR3 DNA reads TGTGCCAGCAGCCAAGTGCAGGAGGAAGGTGAAAAACTGTTTTTT. This sequence joins TRBV11-1 and TRBJ1-4; D is unclear. V lost 5 bases and J 7 bases, leaving 17 bases between the germline ends. This CDR3 is built from 15 residues. Germline lookup yields CDR1 SGHAT and CDR2 FQDESV (reference sequence).

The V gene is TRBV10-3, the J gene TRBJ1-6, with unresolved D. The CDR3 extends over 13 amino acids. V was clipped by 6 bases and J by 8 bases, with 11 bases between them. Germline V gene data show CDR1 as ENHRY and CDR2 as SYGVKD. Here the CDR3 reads CAIRHKGDSPLHF. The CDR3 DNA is TGTGCCATCAGACACAAAGGAGATTCACCCCTCCACTTT.

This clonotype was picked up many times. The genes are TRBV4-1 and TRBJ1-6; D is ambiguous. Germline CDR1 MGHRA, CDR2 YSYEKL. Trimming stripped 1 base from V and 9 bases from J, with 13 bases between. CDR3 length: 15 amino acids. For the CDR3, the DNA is TGCGCCAGCAGCCAAGTGGTTTCAAGTGCTTCACCCCTCCACTTT. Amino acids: CASSQVVSSASPLHF.

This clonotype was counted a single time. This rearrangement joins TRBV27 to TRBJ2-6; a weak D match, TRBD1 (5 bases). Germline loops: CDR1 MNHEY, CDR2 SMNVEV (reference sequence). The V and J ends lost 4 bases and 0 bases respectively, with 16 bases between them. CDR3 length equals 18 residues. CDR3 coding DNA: TGTGCCAGCAGTTCGCCCCATGACAGCTCCTCTGGGGCCAACGTCCTGACTTTC. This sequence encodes CASSSPHDSSSGANVLTF.

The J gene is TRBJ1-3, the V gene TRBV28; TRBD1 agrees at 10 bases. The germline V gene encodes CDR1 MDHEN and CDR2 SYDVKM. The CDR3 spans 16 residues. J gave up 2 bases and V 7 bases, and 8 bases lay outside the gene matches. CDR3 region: CASTTTGTGAGNTIYF. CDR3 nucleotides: TGTGCCAGCACCACGACCGGGACAGGGGCTGGAAACACCATATATTTT.

The CDR3 DNA is TGTGCCAGCAGTTTATCGGCGGCCCGCTCCTATGGCTACACCTTC. Protein sequence: CASSLSAARSYGYTF. The rearrangement links TRBV27 to TRBJ1-2; no definite D call. V was clipped by 0 bases and J by 4 bases, with 12 bases between them. CDR1 and CDR2 (germline): MNHEY, SMNVEV (reference sequence). This CDR3 region has 15 residues.

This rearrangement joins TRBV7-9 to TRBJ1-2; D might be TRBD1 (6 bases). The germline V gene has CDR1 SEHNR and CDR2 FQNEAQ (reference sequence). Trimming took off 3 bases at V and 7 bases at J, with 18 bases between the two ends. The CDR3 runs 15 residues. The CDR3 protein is CASSLSGQSLPGYTF. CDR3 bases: TGTGCCAGCAGCTTGTCAGGACAGAGCTTGCCTGGCTACACCTTC.

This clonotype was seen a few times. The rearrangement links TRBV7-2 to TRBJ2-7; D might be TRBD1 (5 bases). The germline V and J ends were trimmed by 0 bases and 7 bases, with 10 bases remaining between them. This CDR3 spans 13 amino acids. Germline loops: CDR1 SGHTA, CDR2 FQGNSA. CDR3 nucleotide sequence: TGTGCCAGCAGCTTAGCGCGGCACAGGGAGCAGTACTTC. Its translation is CASSLARHREQYF.

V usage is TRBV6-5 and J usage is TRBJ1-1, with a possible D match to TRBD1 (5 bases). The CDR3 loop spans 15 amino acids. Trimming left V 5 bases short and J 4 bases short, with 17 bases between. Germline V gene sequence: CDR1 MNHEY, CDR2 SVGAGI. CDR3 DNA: TGTGCCAGCAGTGCCAGGGCGGCGGGCGGCACTGAAGCTTTCTTT. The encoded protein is CASSARAAGGTEAFF.

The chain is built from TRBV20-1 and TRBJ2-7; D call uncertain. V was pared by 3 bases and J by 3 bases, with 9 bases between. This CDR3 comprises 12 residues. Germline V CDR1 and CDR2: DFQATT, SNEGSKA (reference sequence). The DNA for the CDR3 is TGCAGTGCTAGCAACCGCGACTACGAGCAGTACTTC. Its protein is CSASNRDYEQYF.